The present entry profiles one T cell receptor (beta chain) with its context. Its antigen remains unidentified. This entry comes from a study of monozygotic twins with inflammatory bowel disease (dated by TCRdb to between 2018 and 2020). Regarding the study in general: A total of 28 monozygotic twin pairs were included in the full study, comprising nine German pairs (four IBD-concordant, five IBD-discordant) and 19 IBD-discordant Danish pairs. Disease-associated traits were sought mainly through comparisons between IBD patients and their genetically identical healthy co-twins within discordant pairs. Each individual had, on average, about 151 000 unique TCRalpha sequences and 181 000 unique TCRbeta sequences available for analysis. General findings and caveats noted by the study authors: Repertoire similarity did not differ between concordant and discordant twins, which could be due to limited statistical power. Because patients received different immunosuppressive treatments, the repertoires may have picked up extra background noise and variability between individuals. Compared with healthy twins, IBD patients shared fewer clonotypes with other individuals, and the difference was most pronounced in patients with signs of disease activity. Measured by the inverse Simpson index, TCRbeta repertoire diversity was lower in IBD patients than in their healthy co-twins. Different T cell subtypes could not be distinguished in the analysis. No single strong signal or clonotype linked to IBD turned up in the results, so the idea that one exists was not supported.

An approximately 2.5 ml peripheral blood sample was drawn into PAXgene tubes per donor and stored at -80°C. Without T cell sorting, total RNA was isolated from whole blood using the PAXgene blood miRNA kit on an automated QIAcube. Deep TCRalpha and TCRbeta repertoire profiling with unique molecular barcoding was performed on peripheral blood of monozygotic twin pairs concordant or discordant for inflammatory bowel disease. Smoking habits were recorded for all twin pairs, and individuals were classified as current, former or never smokers. Receptor amplification or capture employed 5' RACE. For each TCR library, around 3,800 ng of total RNA was used. For each sample, cDNA was synthesized in eight separate reactions using SMARTScribe reverse transcriptase. Unique molecular identifiers containing a 6-nucleotide sample barcode were introduced through template switching during cDNA synthesis. Two nested PCRs of about 15 and 9 cycles amplified the TCRalpha and TCRbeta cDNA, and bead purification followed each PCR. Before amplification, the cDNA was treated with uracil DNA-glycosylase and purified using the QIAquick PCR purification kit. The second PCR added Illumina TruSeq-compatible adapters along with sample-specific barcodes. Library quality and concentration were checked on TapeStation and Qubit, and libraries were pooled at approximately 4.7 ng each. Pooled libraries were sequenced on an Illumina HiSeq2500 single-index Rapid Run with 2 x 100 bp reads and custom sequencing primers. Regarding the original processing steps: MiGEC version 1.2.6 was used for UMI-based consensus assembly, which corrected PCR and sequencing errors. MiXCR version 2.1.1 handled V(D)J alignment, clonotype assembly and CDR3 extraction. To normalise gene usage, clonotype sharing and MAIT/NKT TCR abundance, the top 1000, 10 000 and 20 000 clonotypes in each sample were analysed. After downsampling to 27 000 UMIs, diversity was calculated as the inverse Simpson index using the vegan R package. Paired Mann-Whitney U tests were applied to discordant twin pairs, with Benjamini-Hochberg correction for multiple testing. TCRdb reprocessed the reads, reporting each CDR3 protein sequence once and no DNA. The V and J calls follow TCRdb's processing rather than the paper's. The sample table on file contains a few hundred thousand distinct CDR3 sequences. The ten largest clones take up roughly 1.5% of the sample.

The CDR3 measures 16 amino acids from cysteine to phenylalanine. DNA is not recorded here. From a lookup of the germline V gene (reference sequence), CDR1 and CDR2 are DFQATT and SNEGSKA. The TCR was taken from a human donor with ulcerative colitis or Crohn's disease, or a healthy co-twin of an affected twin (not recorded which). The sequence is built from TRBV20-1 and TRBJ2-3; the TRBD2 assignment by TCRdb is unverifiable without DNA. The specimen was blood. The CDR3 here reads CSASATLAGRMDTQYF.